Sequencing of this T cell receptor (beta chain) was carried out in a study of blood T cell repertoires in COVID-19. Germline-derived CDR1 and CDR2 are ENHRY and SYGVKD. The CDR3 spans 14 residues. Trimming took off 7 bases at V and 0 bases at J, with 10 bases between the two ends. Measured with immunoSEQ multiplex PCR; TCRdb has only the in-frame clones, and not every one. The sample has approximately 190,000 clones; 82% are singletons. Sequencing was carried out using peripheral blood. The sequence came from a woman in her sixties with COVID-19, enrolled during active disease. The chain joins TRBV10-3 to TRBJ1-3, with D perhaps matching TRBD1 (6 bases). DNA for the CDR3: TGTGCCATCAAGCAGGGACACTCTGGAAACACCATATATTTT. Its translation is CAIKQGHSGNTIYF.